Included here is one TCR beta chain sequence, with context. The V gene end was trimmed by 4 bases and the J gene end by 4 bases; junction bases not matched to a gene: 10. This CDR3 contains 18 residues. Germline V gene lookup returns CDR1 SGDLS and CDR2 YYNGEE. The record originates from a study of blood T cell repertoires in COVID-19. The overall study: The origin of the acute and convalescent COVID-19 samples was the United States, Italy and Spain.

Profiling relied on immunoSEQ multiplex PCR, and the TCRdb table lists in-frame clones only, not all of them. The sample lists about 340,000 clones, about 93% seen once, with roughly 3.4% in the top ten. The receptor was isolated from a woman aged 18-29 years who had recovered from COVID-19. The sequenced sample consisted of peripheral blood. The rearrangement joins TRBV9 to TRBJ2-1; 14 bases fit TRBD2. CDR3 in amino acids: CASSPGLAGGSVYNEQFF. CDR3 nucleotides: TGTGCCAGCAGCCCCGGACTAGCGGGAGGCTCGGTTTACAATGAGCAGTTCTTC.